This T cell receptor beta chain was recovered during a study of cytomegalovirus exposure and HLA in healthy donors (dated by TCRdb to between 2016 and 2019). Looking at the study overall: An earlier analysis of several hundred of the donors reported roughly 300 Gb of sequence data and 100 million to 120 million unique TCR beta sequences obtained from approximately 180 million T cells. Approximately 300 gigabases of sequencing data and 78 million or so unique TCR sequences were included in an early release covering 550 to 650 HLA-typed donors. The genetic ancestry cluster associated with self-reported Caucasian donors included about four fifths of the roughly 400 genotyped donors. The study was designed to test whether signatures of past pathogen exposure could be identified by cataloging public T cell receptors. The T cell repertoires of several hundred subjects were profiled by immunosequencing and related to cytomegalovirus serostatus. In addition to the first cohort of 666 subjects, a separate validation cohort of under 150 different subjects was used. The study combined high-throughput TCR immunosequencing, statistical association of individual TCRs with disease status, and machine learning to predict cytomegalovirus infection status. A later analysis re-analyzed previously published TCR beta repertoires from roughly 600 donors and added high-resolution HLA genotyping to study TCR occurrence patterns. In the later analysis, no new phenotypic data were used to find candidate immune exposures; instead, reliance was placed on TCR beta sequences and their occurrence across donors. In an earlier analysis of 500 to 650 of the donors, high-throughput TCR beta sequencing was used to judge whether each TCR beta V gene segment behaved as functional or pseudogenic. Donor age, sex, ethnicity and CMV serostatus were compiled alongside the repertoire data. A later genetic analysis took genome-wide SNP genotypes for about 55% of the 666 donors and used that subset as a discovery cohort. Every discovery cohort repertoire had been produced on one sequencing platform. Both class I and class II loci were covered by HLA typing, at four-digit resolution. The number of typed donors differed by locus: about 620-630 for A, B, C, DRB1 and DQB1; approximately 520 for DQA1; some 590 for DPA1; and 400 to 480 for DPB1. Several DR-DQ haplotypes were handled as single units for association and clustering because linkage in the cohort was strong. Across about 380 genotyped donors of the cohort, an average of roughly 200,000 unique TCR beta nucleotide sequences per donor were sequenced, and about a sixth of those sequences were non-productive. Beyond this particular receptor, the publication reports: A cluster of highly shared sequence variants was judged likely to be a technical artifact of the sequencing pipeline. For the cohort, immune exposure information was limited to CMV serostatus. In this cohort, only TCR beta chains were sequenced, and detectable features were limited by the absence of alpha or paired-chain data. Most TCR sequences were observed very rarely across donors, whereas some public TCRs were present in many individuals. Several of the top co-occurrence clusters appeared to be linked to parvovirus B19, influenza, CMV and Epstein-Barr virus, according to a later analysis. In a later genetic analysis, a missense DCLRE1C variant was associated with V-gene and J-gene trimming of TCR beta chains, and the association was replicated in an independent cohort. The earlier analysis of a few hundred of the donors excluded about 16 rarely observed V segments, including chromosome 9 orphons, because counts were too low. Because HLA typing was missing for some donors at each locus, association tests included only the typed subset. A few of the identified cytomegalovirus-associated TCR beta chains were confirmed in vitro to be specific for cytomegalovirus antigens. According to a later analysis, TCR association rates differed among HLA loci, with DRB1 alleles showing the most associated TCRs and HLA-C alleles showing the fewest. Sequencing depth was assumed to be roughly uniform across donors in the presence/absence analyses, though that assumption may not hold. Linkage disequilibrium might explain the correlated functional status among segregating V segments, but an unknown experimental factor could not be excluded. A further reported finding was that TCR beta sequences accurately predicted the HLA-A and HLA-B alleles for most subjects in the first cohort. Assigning TCR associations to individual alleles was difficult when HLA alleles, especially DR and DQ, strongly co-occurred. Some IMGT-functional V segments, including TRBV6-2 and TRBV6-3, could not be told apart with the 87-base-pair reads, so those segments were excluded. Most CMV-associated TCR beta chains appeared to be HLA-restricted in a later analysis, and the HLA associations seemed to be driven largely by CMV exposure. Broadly in line with IMGT annotations, most TCR beta V segments showed up in productive rearrangements about 87% or about 30% of the time in an earlier analysis of around 600 of the donors. According to the authors, the approach could potentially be generalized to other disease states and immunological phenotypes. Cytomegalovirus status was reported to be diagnosed by the classifier with high specificity and sensitivity in both the original and validation cohorts. The study listed 164 TCR beta chains as associated with cytomegalovirus. A later analysis associated approximately 17,000 TCR beta sequences with specific HLA alleles at a false discovery rate of 0.05. In a later analysis, HLA-associated TCR beta chains were found to be more clonally expanded and to have lower generation probabilities than equally common non-associated chains. According to a later genetic analysis, donors in an Asian-associated ancestry cluster had fewer N-insertions in productive TCRs than the approximately 670-donor mean.

The library was prepared using the immunoSEQ multiplex PCR assay. The multiplex PCR relied on a mix of 60 forward primers for TCR Vbeta segments and 13 reverse primers for TCR Jbeta segments. The CDR3 region of rearranged TCR beta genes was amplified from genomic DNA by a multiplex PCR assay. The Illumina HiSeq System was used to sequence the amplified TCR beta libraries as 87-base-pair reads. In the source study's methods: A later analysis counted around 72 million unique TCR beta chains across the 550 to 750 repertoires, and some 12 million of these chains were shared by at least two donors. A nearest-neighbor algorithm error-corrected the raw reads and collapsed the reads into unique sequences, merging closely related sequences to remove PCR and sequencing errors. V, D and J gene segments were assigned by aligning CDR3 sequences to IMGT reference sequences. For a sequence to be retained, at least a six-nucleotide match to both a V gene segment and a J gene segment was required. Rearrangements were classified as productive when the CDR3 lacked stop codons and remained in frame with V and J, and all other rearrangements were classified as non-productive. CDR3 was defined by IMGT convention, running from the second conserved V-encoded cysteine to the conserved J-encoded phenylalanine. In an earlier analysis of roughly 580 of the donors, sequences lacking an unambiguous match to a single V gene segment were excluded. An earlier analysis of approximately 590 of the donors called V segments functional above 56.7% productive rearrangements and segregating when the between-donor standard deviation exceeded 5%. To diagnose cytomegalovirus status from the catalog of TCR beta chain sequences, a statistical classification framework was built. In a later analysis, TCR nucleotide sequences were compared against IMGT/GENE-DB human TR gene sequences so that V and J genes could be assigned. The TCRdist pipeline was used in a later analysis to assign CDR3 sequences and most-parsimonious VDJ recombination scenarios. In a later analysis, each TCR beta chain was defined by its CDR3 amino acid sequence together with its V-gene family, and reads without a unique V-gene family were excluded. To address suspected cross-contamination and a sequencing artifact, a later analysis removed 592 highly shared, low-generation-probability nucleotide sequences. In a later analysis, a clonal expansion index was calculated for each public chain from normalized within-repertoire ranks of inferred template counts. Generation probabilities in a later analysis came from a VDJ recombination model fitted to out-of-frame rearrangements, and those results were checked against IGoR. In a later analysis, hypergeometric tests were used to score TCR-TCR, TCR-HLA and TCR-CMV co-occurrence, with a repertoire-size bias correction applied to TCR pairs. To estimate false discovery rates, a later analysis permuted the HLA or CMV assignments 20 times. In a later analysis, co-occurring TCRs were grouped using DBSCAN, with TCRdist sequence similarity added in when clustering inside HLA-allele-positive subsets. For co-occurrence clustering, repertoires with fewer than 30,000 or more than 120,000 public chains were excluded, along with a handful of repertoires with anomalous nucleotide sharing. TCRdb retrieved this table from immuneACCESS and kept in-frame rearrangements only. Not all clones are present; in checked studies, unresolved V genes account for under half, and no reason is known for the remainder. That table is the source of V, J and clone size, and D and trimming were worked out from the DNA. Recorded for this sample are about 110,000 clones; 70% to 80% of them occurred a single time. In total, the top ten clones hold around 4.3% of the sample.

About this clone itself: No cognate antigen has been identified for it. Per-base qualities were not stored, and no clone one base away is much larger.

The germline V gene supplies CDR1 MGHDK and CDR2 SYGVNS. The germline V end is reduced by 4 bases and the J end by 7 bases; junction bases left unmatched: 5. The CDR3 measures 14 amino acids from cysteine to phenylalanine. Only CDR3 DNA remains: 42 bases, in frame from the first base. The cohort was made up of hundreds of healthy bone marrow donors. At the time of sampling, every cohort member was nominally healthy, though immune exposures that went unrecorded were likely present. The donor tested CMV seropositive and was one of the 289 seropositive cohort members. Each donor provided a peripheral blood sample, and peripheral blood mononuclear cells were used for TCR beta sequencing. Genomic DNA extraction from the blood cell samples was performed with the Qiagen DNeasy Blood Extraction Kit.

This sequence originates from a woman aged 40-49 years in good health and CMV-seropositive. What was sequenced was PBMCs. Rearrangement joined TRBV25-1 to TRBJ1-5; a stretch of 9 junction bases matches TRBD1. The sequenced DNA: TGTGCCAGCAGTGCCCGGGACAGGGTGCAGCCCCAGCATTTT. Translated, this is CASSARDRVQPQHF.